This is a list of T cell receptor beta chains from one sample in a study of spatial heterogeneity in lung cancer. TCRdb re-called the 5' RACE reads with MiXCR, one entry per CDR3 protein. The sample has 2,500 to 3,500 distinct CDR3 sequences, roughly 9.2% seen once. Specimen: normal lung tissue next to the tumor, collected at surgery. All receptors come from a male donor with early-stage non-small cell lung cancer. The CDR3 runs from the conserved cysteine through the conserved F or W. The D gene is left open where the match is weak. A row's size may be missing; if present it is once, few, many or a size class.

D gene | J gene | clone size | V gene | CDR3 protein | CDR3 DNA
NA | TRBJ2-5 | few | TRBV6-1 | CASSERTEETQYF | TGTGCCAGCAGTGAGCGAACAGAAGAGACCCAGTACTTC
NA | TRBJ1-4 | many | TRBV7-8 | CASSTRRATNEKLFF | TGTGCCAGCAGCACCAGACGGGCAACTAATGAAAAACTGTTTTTT
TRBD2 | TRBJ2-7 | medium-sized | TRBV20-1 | CSARAPTTSGRWYEQYF | TGCAGTGCTAGGGCCCCCACTACTAGCGGGAGGTGGTACGAGCAGTACTTC
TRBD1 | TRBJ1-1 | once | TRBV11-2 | CASSQDRQLVAFF | TGTGCCAGCAGCCAGGACAGGCAGCTGGTCGCTTTCTTT
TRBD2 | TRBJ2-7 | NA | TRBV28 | CASSTIAGGDYEQYF | TGTGCCAGCAGTACCATAGCGGGGGGAGACTACGAGCAGTACTTC
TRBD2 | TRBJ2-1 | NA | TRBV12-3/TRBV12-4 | CASSLPAGGPGEQFF | TGTGCCAGCAGTTTACCAGCGGGAGGGCCGGGTGAGCAGTTCTTC
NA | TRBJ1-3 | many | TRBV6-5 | CASSQGASGNTIYF | TGTGCCAGCAGCCAAGGGGCCTCTGGAAACACCATATATTTT
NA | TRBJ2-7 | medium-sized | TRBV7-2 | CASSSSLRMYEQYF | TGTGCCAGCAGCTCCAGTTTACGGATGTACGAGCAGTACTTC
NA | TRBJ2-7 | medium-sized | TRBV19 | CASSISVKGYEQYF | TGTGCCAGTAGTATCTCGGTTAAAGGGTACGAGCAGTACTTC
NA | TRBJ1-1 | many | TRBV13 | CASSRLQVPTEAFF | TGTGCCAGCAGCCGACTTCAGGTCCCCACTGAAGCTTTCTTT
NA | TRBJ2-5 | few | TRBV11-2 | CASSLVTSSTGETQYF | TGTGCCAGCAGCTTAGTCACTAGCAGTACAGGGGAGACCCAGTACTTC
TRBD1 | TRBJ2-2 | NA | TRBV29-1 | CSAGTGLATGELFF | TGCAGCGCCGGGACAGGGCTAGCCACCGGGGAGCTGTTTTTT
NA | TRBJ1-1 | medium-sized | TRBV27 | CASRLGGASTEAFF | TGTGCCAGCAGGCTAGGGGGAGCAAGCACTGAAGCTTTCTTT
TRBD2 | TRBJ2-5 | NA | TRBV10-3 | CAISPLAGGQETQYF | TGTGCCATCAGTCCCTTAGCGGGGGGCCAAGAGACCCAGTACTTC
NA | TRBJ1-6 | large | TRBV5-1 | CASSFVGEANSPLHF | TGCGCCAGCAGCTTTGTTGGGGAGGCCAATTCACCCCTCCACTTT
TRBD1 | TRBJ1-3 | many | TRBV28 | CASSVSPGQPHSSGNTIYF | TGTGCCAGCAGTGTTTCACCGGGACAGCCTCACTCCTCTGGAAACACCATATATTTT
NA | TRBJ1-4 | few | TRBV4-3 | CASSPAGGVNEKLFF | TGCGCCAGCAGCCCAGCGGGGGGGGTGAATGAAAAACTGTTTTTT
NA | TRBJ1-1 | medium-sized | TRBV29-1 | CSVSGRAEFEAFF | TGCAGCGTCTCAGGGAGGGCTGAGTTTGAAGCTTTCTTT
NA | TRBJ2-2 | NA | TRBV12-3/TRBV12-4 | CASRSIAGFGENTGELFF | TGTGCCAGCAGATCCATTGCGGGCTTCGGAGAGAACACCGGGGAGCTGTTTTTT
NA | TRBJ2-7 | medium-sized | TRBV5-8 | CASSPGGRGYYEQYF | TGTGCCAGCAGCCCGGGAGGCAGGGGGTACTACGAGCAGTACTTC
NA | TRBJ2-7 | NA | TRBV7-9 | CASSLSDSTYEQYF | TGTGCCAGCAGCCTCTCTGACAGTACCTACGAGCAGTACTTC
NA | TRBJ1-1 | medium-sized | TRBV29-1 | CSVVLGFEAFF | TGCAGCGTTGTACTAGGGTTTGAAGCTTTCTTT
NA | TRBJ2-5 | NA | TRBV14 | CASSQRHQETQYF | TGTGCCAGCAGCCAACGACATCAAGAGACCCAGTACTTC
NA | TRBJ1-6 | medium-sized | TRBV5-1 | CASSQGSGNSPLHF | TGCGCCAGCAGCCAAGGATCGGGAAATTCACCCCTCCACTTT
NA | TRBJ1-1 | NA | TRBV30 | CALDGRGTEAFF | TGTGCCCTAGACGGAAGAGGCACTGAAGCTTTCTTT
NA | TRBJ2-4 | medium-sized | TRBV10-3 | CAISEQGNIQYF | TGTGCCATCAGTGAGCAAGGAAACATTCAGTACTTC
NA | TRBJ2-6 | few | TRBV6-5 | CATRPPGLSGANVLTF | TGTGCCACCAGGCCGCCAGGTCTCTCTGGGGCCAACGTCCTGACTTTC
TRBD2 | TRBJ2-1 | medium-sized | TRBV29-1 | CSVGAGLAVDNEQFF | TGCAGCGTCGGAGCAGGACTAGCGGTTGACAATGAGCAGTTCTTC
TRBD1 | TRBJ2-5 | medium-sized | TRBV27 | CASSVDRVETQYF | TGTGCCAGCAGTGTCGACAGGGTGGAGACCCAGTACTTC
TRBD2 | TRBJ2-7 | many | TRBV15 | CATSRETSGRGEQYF | TGTGCCACCAGCAGGGAGACTAGCGGGAGGGGCGAGCAGTACTTC
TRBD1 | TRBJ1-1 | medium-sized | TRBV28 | CASSLGTGSSPEAFF | TGTGCCAGCAGCCTTGGGACAGGGTCTTCGCCTGAAGCTTTCTTT
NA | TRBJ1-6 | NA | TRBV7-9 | CASRTSGNTNSPLHF | TGTGCCAGCAGAACAAGCGGCAACACTAATTCACCCCTCCACTTT